This T cell receptor (beta chain) was documented in a study of shared clonotypes between healthy human individuals. Trimming took off 5 bases at V and 1 base at J, with 17 bases between the two ends. This CDR3 spans 17 amino acids. Germline CDR1 reads ENHRY; CDR2 reads SYGVKD. Clones were read by immunoSEQ multiplex PCR, and TCRdb kept only the in-frame ones, dropping some. The sample has over 2 million clones, 80% to 95% seen once. About this clone: Its antigen is still unknown.

Findings and caveats of the study: Among the subsets, naive ones generally showed larger estimated richness than memory ones.

Naive CD4+ cells were CD45RA-selected; the remaining cells were memory. The rearrangement links TRBV10-3 to TRBJ2-2; D might be TRBD1 or TRBD2, each matching 6 bases. This TCR came from a man between 18 and 35 years old in good health. Some clones in this sample may be carry-over from other donors' samples. Sequenced: naive CD4+ T cells from PBMCs. Subset given: CD45RA+ positively selected. CDR3: CAISTPTGARNTGELFF. DNA of the CDR3: TGTGCCATCAGTACCCCGACGGGGGCGCGGAACACCGGGGAGCTGTTTTTT.